One sample yielded the 20 T cell receptor beta chains listed below, sequenced in a study of cytomegalovirus exposure and HLA in healthy donors. Libraries were prepared by immunoSEQ multiplex PCR; TCRdb keeps only in-frame clonotypes and omits some of them. The repertoire holds 250,000 to 300,000 clones, with almost 90% as singletons. The material sequenced was PBMCs. The receptors derive from a woman aged 18-29 years in good health and CMV-seronegative.

The chain couples TRBV10-1 to TRBJ2-1; 7 positions agree with TRBD1. The germline V gene encodes CDR1 WNHNN and CDR2 SYGVQD (reference sequence). The CDR3 runs to 16 residues. V shed 4 bases, J shed 6 bases, and the junction held 12 bases outside the gene matches. Here the CDR3 reads CASSGRDSLRGNEQFF. The CDR3 nucleotides are TGCGCCAGCAGTGGAAGGGACAGTCTAAGGGGCAATGAGCAGTTCTTC.

The V gene is TRBV7-2, the J gene TRBJ2-5; 10 nucleotides line up with TRBD2. With 5 bases clipped from V and 3 bases from J, the junction kept 12 bases outside the gene matches. The CDR3 has 17 amino acids. The germline CDR1 and CDR2 sequences are SGHTA and FQGNSA. CDR3 in amino acids: CASSPLGAGGPEETQYF. The CDR3 bases are TGTGCCAGCAGCCCCCTCGGAGCGGGGGGGCCTGAAGAGACCCAGTACTTC.

This chain uses TRBV5-1 with TRBJ1-3; weak D call: TRBD1 (5 bases). In germline, CDR1 is SGHRS, CDR2 YFSETQ. Between the trimmed V and J ends, which lost 4 bases and 0 bases, there was a span of 17 bases. This CDR3 has 17 residues. The CDR3 bases are TGCGCCAGCAGCCCGGCCCCGCTTGGGGCCTCTGGAAACACCATATATTTT. Translated: CASSPAPLGASGNTIYF.

CDR3 region: CASSQEGTGGNYGYTF. The CDR3 DNA is TGCGCCAGCAGCCAAGAGGGTACAGGCGGTAACTATGGCTACACCTTC. The chain recombines TRBV4-1 with TRBJ1-2, with D maybe TRBD1 (5 bases). Per the germline V gene, CDR1 is MGHRA and CDR2 is YSYEKL. The CDR3 extends over 16 amino acids. Trimming stripped 0 bases from V and 1 base from J, with 12 bases between.

The genes are TRBV14 and TRBJ2-3, with 7 positions matching TRBD2. The germline CDR1 and CDR2 sequences are SGHDN and FVKESK. Trimming removed 2 bases from V and 7 bases from J; junction bases left unmatched: 9. This CDR3 has 15 residues. The CDR3 DNA reads as TGTGCCAGCAGCCAACCGGGGGGTCTCGCAAATACGCAGTATTTT. Its translation is CASSQPGGLANTQYF.

The chain couples TRBV10-2 to TRBJ2-7; D gene uncertain. The CDR3 is 13 residues long. The V and J ends lost 4 bases and 2 bases respectively, with 9 bases between them. Germline lookup yields CDR1 WSHSY and CDR2 SAAADI. The CDR3 reads CASSVASAYEQYF. CDR3 DNA: TGCGCCAGCAGTGTGGCCTCAGCCTACGAGCAGTACTTC.

The V call is TRBV2, the J call TRBJ2-1; D remains ambiguous. Germline V gene sequence: CDR1 SNHLY, CDR2 FYNNEI. With 3 bases removed from V and 9 bases from J, the gap between germline ends came to 9 bases. The length of the CDR3 is 12 residues. The CDR3, as DNA: TGTGCCAGCAGTGAGTTCCCTACTGAGCAGTTCTTC. Its translation: CASSEFPTEQFF. Drawing the rest from reference TRBV2 and TRBJ2-1, the complete variable domain is EPEVTQTPSHQVTQMGQEVILRCVPISNHLYFYWYRQILGQKVEFLVSFYNNEISEKSEIFDDQFSVERPDGSNFTLKIRSTKLEDSAMYFCASSEFPTEQFFGPGTRLTVL.

CDR3 nucleotide sequence: TGTGCCAGCAGTTACTCACAAACAGGGTACAATGAGCAGTTCTTC. It specifies CASSYSQTGYNEQFF. The V call is TRBV6-6, the J call TRBJ2-1; D perhaps matches TRBD1 (6 bases). Germline V gene sequence: CDR1 MNHNY, CDR2 SVGAGI (reference sequence). V lost 0 bases, J lost 4 bases, and 10 bases lay in between. This CDR3 contains 15 residues.

The chain combines TRBV4-3 with TRBJ1-6, with a weak D call TRBD1 (6 bases). The CDR3 covers 15 residues. The V gene's germline CDR1 is LGHNA and CDR2 YSLEER. The ends were cut back, 4 bases at V and 3 bases at J, with 10 bases in the middle. The CDR3 sequence: CASSLGQHYNSPLHF. The CDR3 DNA reads TGCGCCAGCAGCCTCGGACAGCACTATAATTCACCCCTCCACTTT.

V and J are TRBV4-3 and TRBJ2-7; perhaps TRBD1 as D (7 bases). This CDR3 is 14 amino acids long. With 7 bases removed from V and 6 bases from J, the gap between germline ends came to 19 bases. The germline gives CDR1 LGHNA, CDR2 YSLEER. The CDR3, as DNA: TGCGCCAGCAAGCCTAGACAGGGAGGCGCCGAGCAGTACTTC. It codes for CASKPRQGGAEQYF.

V gene TRBV28 combines with J gene TRBJ1-1; 7 nucleotides align to TRBD1. CDR3 length: 14 residues. Per germline, CDR1 MDHEN and CDR2 SYDVKM. With V trimmed by 8 bases and J by 0 bases, 6 bases remained unmatched. The CDR3 nucleotides are TGTGCCAGCGCGACAGGGTTTATGAACACTGAAGCTTTCTTT. This gives the protein CASATGFMNTEAFF.

V is TRBV5-1 and J is TRBJ1-1; maybe TRBD1 (5 bases). Germline CDR1 is SGHRS and CDR2 is YFSETQ. Between the trimmed V and J ends, which lost 0 bases and 0 bases, there was a span of 6 bases. This CDR3 has 14 amino acids. CDR3 region: CASSLEGLNTEAFF. CDR3 DNA: TGCGCCAGCAGCTTGGAGGGGTTGAACACTGAAGCTTTCTTT. Full variable domain (rest looked up from reference TRBV5-1 and TRBJ1-1): KAGVTQTPRYLIKTRGQQVTLSCSPISGHRSVSWYQQTPGQGLQFLFEYFSETQRNKGNFPGRFSGRQFSNSRSEMNVSTLELGDSALYLCASSLEGLNTEAFFGQGTRLTVV.

The chain recombines TRBV13 with TRBJ2-5; 10 nucleotides align to TRBD1. CDR1 and CDR2 (germline): PRHDT, FYEKMQ (reference sequence). This CDR3 contains 17 residues. V shed 5 bases and J 5 bases; nucleotides not matched to a gene: 14. The DNA of the CDR3 is TGTGCCAGCAGCCTCACTACCGGGACAGGGGAAGAGGAGACCCAGTACTTC. As protein: CASSLTTGTGEEETQYF. The full variable domain, its missing parts supplied by reference TRBV13 and TRBJ2-5, is AAGVIQSPRHLIKEKRETATLKCYPIPRHDTVYWYQQGPGQDPQFLISFYEKMQSDKGSIPDRFSAQQFSDYHSELNMSSLELGDSALYFCASSLTTGTGEEETQYFGPGTRLLVL.

The rearrangement joins TRBV19 to TRBJ1-3; D not resolved. The CDR3 sequence is 15 residues long. From germline, CDR1 is LNHDA and CDR2 SQIVND (reference sequence). The V end was cut by 0 bases, the J end by 0 bases, with 6 bases between. This chain's CDR3 is CASSIDFYSGNTIYF. CDR3 nucleotide sequence: TGTGCCAGTAGTATAGATTTCTACTCTGGAAACACCATATATTTT.

In DNA form, the CDR3 reads TGCGCCAGCAGTGATTCGCGGGGGGCGTGGAACACCGGGGAGCTGTTTTTT. This codes for CASSDSRGAWNTGELFF. V gene TRBV10-1 combines with J gene TRBJ2-2; 8 bases line up with TRBD2. CDR1 is WNHNN, CDR2 SYGVQD, per germline (reference sequence). Germline trimming cut 3 bases from V and 1 base from J; bases unmatched to any gene: 7. The CDR3 is 17 amino acids.

This clone is deemed medium-sized (0.01 to 0.1%). The sample has other DNA sequences that encode this CDR3 too. This chain uses TRBV6-4 with TRBJ2-3; 11 bases line up with TRBD2. The CDR3 has 16 residues. The junction had 1 base not matched to a gene; V was cut back by 0 bases and J by 2 bases. The germline CDR1 and CDR2 sequences are MRHNA and SNTAGT. This chain's CDR3 is CASSDSSGGATDTQYF. The CDR3 DNA reads as TGTGCCAGCAGTGACTCTAGCGGGGGGGCCACAGATACGCAGTATTTT.

This chain joins TRBV4-1 and TRBJ1-1; tentative D call: TRBD1 (6 bases). Trimming took off 0 bases at V and 2 bases at J, with 10 bases between the two ends. Germline values: CDR1 MGHRA, CDR2 YSYEKL. The CDR3 totals 15 residues. Here the CDR3 DNA reads TGCGCCAGCAGCCAAGACGGGACACTCAACACTGAAGCTTTCTTT. It translates to CASSQDGTLNTEAFF.

The rearrangement uses TRBV30 and TRBJ1-6, with D maybe TRBD1 (5 bases). Germline CDR1 is GTSNPN and CDR2 is SVGIG (reference sequence). CDR3 length equals 16 residues. With 8 bases removed from V and 0 bases from J, the gap between germline ends came to 17 bases. The CDR3 loop is CALRRGPSSYNSPLHF. DNA of the CDR3: TGTGCCCTCCGGAGGGGTCCGAGCTCCTATAATTCACCCCTCCACTTT.

The rearrangement links TRBV7-2 to TRBJ1-3, with D possibly matching TRBD1 (6 bases). The CDR3 spans 14 residues. CDR1 and CDR2 (germline): SGHTA, FQGNSA. Trimming took 6 bases from V and 0 from J, leaving 9 bases between them. Here the CDR3 DNA reads TGTGCCAGCAGAGTAGGGGGCTCTGGAAACACCATATATTTT. It codes for CASRVGGSGNTIYF.

The genes are TRBV7-3 and TRBJ2-2; 10 bases are shared with TRBD1. This CDR3 is 15 amino acids long. Germline V CDR1 and CDR2: SGHTA, FQGTGA. The V and J ends lost 5 bases and 5 bases, in that order; junction bases with no gene match: 5. CDR3 coding DNA: TGTGCCAGCAGCGCCGGACAGGGGGATACCGGGGAGCTGTTTTTT. Translating gives CASSAGQGDTGELFF.